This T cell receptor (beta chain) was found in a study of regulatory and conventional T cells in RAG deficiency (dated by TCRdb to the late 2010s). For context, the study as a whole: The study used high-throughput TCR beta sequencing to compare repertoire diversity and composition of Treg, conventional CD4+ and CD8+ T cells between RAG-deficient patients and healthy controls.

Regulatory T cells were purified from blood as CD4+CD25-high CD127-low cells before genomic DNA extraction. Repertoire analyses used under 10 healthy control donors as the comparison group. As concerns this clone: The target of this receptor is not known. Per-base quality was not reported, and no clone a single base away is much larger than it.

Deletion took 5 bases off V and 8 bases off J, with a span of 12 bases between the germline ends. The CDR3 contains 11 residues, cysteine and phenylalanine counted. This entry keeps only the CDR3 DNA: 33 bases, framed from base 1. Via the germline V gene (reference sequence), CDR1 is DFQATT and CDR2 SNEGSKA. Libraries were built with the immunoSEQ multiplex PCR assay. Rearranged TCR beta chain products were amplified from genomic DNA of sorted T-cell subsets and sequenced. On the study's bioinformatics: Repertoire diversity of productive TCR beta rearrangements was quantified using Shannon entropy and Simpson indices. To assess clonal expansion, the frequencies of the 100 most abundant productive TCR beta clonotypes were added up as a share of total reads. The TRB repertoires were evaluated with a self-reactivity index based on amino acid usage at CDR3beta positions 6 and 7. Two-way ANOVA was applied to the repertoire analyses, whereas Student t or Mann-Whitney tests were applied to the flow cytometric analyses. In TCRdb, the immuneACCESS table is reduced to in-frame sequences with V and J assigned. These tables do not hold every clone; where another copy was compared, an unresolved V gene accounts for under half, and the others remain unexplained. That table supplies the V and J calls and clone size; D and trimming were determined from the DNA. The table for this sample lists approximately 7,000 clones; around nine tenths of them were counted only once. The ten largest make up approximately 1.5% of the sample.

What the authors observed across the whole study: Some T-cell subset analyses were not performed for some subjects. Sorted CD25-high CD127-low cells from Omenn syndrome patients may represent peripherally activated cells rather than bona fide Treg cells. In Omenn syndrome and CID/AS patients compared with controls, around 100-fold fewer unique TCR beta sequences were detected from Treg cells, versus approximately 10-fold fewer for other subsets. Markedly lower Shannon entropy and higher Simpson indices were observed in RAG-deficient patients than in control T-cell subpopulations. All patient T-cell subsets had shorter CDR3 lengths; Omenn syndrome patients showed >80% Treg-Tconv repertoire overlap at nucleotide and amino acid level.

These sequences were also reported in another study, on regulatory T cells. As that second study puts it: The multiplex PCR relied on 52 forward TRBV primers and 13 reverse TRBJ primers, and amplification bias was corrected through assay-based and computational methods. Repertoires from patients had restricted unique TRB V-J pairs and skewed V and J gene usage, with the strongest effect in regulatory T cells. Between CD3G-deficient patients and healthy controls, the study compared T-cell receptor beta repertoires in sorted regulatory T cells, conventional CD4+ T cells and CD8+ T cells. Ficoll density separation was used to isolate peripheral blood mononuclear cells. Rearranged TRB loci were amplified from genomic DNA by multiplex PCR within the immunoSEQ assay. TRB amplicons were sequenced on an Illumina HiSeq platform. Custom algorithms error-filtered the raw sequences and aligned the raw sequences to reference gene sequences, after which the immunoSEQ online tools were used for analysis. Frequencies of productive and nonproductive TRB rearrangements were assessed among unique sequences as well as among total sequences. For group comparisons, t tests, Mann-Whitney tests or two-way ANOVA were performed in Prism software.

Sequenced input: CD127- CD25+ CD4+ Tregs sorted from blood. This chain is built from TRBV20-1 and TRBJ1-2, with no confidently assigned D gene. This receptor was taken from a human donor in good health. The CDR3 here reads CSAHLGVGYTF. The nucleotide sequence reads TGCAGTGCTCACCTAGGAGTGGGCTACACCTTC.